One TCR beta chain is described in this entry. The sample carries other DNA sequences with the same CDR3. The sample comes from a study of blood T cell repertoires in COVID-19. The V and J ends lost 3 bases and 7 bases respectively, with 12 bases between them. The CDR3 runs 13 residues. Germline-derived CDR1 and CDR2 are LNHDA and SQIVND (reference sequence). TCRdb keeps only in-frame clones here, not all; method: immunoSEQ multiplex PCR. Of some 170,000 clones listed, roughly 82% are singletons. The sample consisted of PBMCs or T cells enriched from blood (not recorded which). The source is a man in his fifties who had recovered from COVID-19. The chain joins TRBV19 to TRBJ1-2; D is possibly TRBD1 (6 bases). CDR3 DNA sequence: TGTGCCAGTAGTATCATGACAGGTCTTGGCTACACCTTC. Its translation: CASSIMTGLGYTF.